These 19 T cell receptor beta chains originate from one sample sequenced in a study of spatial heterogeneity in lung cancer. Time point noted: sample taken at primary tumor resection. Researchers sequenced whole RNA taken from tumor, nontumor lung or frozen PBMC without sorting. Via MiXCR, TCRdb re-called the 5' RACE reads, giving one row per CDR3 protein. Of 43,000 or so distinct CDR3 sequences in the sample, 6% to 7.5% are singletons; the top ten hold about 45%. This specimen was PBMCs, taken at surgery. The receptors originated from a female donor with early-stage non-small cell lung cancer.

This sequence joins TRBV11-2 and TRBJ2-5, with D possibly TRBD1 on 6 matching bases. The CDR3 runs 15 residues. CDR1 SGHAT and CDR2 FQNNGV come from the germline V gene. V lost 5 bases and J lost 1, with 14 bases in between. The CDR3 DNA sequence: TGTGCCAGCAGCACCGGGACACGGATCCAAGAGACCCAGTACTTC. As protein: CASSTGTRIQETQYF.

The rearrangement joins TRBV5-1 to TRBJ1-1; 11 nucleotides agree with TRBD1. The trim removed 3 bases at V and 2 bases at J, leaving 0 bases unmatched. Germline V gene data show CDR1 as SGHRS and CDR2 as YFSETQ. The CDR3 is 14 residues long. CDR3 DNA sequence: TGCGCCAGCAGCTGGACAGGGGGCAACACTGAAGCTTTCTTT. It is translated as CASSWTGGNTEAFF.

This clonotype was found many times. DNA of the CDR3: TGTGCCAGCAGTCGACAGGGCCGTAGCATTCAGTACTTC. Translation: CASSRQGRSIQYF. The rearrangement joins TRBV6-2 or TRBV6-3 to TRBJ2-4; 7 bases agree with TRBD1. The CDR3 runs 13 residues. Unmatched junction bases numbered 7, after V lost 5 bases and J lost 9 bases. CDR1 and CDR2 from the germline V gene are MNHEY and SVGEGT.

In this sample, this clonotype turned up many times. J is TRBJ1-1 and V is TRBV2; possible D gene TRBD1, 6 bases. The ends were cut back, 5 bases at V and 10 bases at J, with 14 bases in the middle. Germline-derived CDR1 and CDR2 are SNHLY and FYNNEI. This CDR3 spans 12 amino acids. DNA of the CDR3: TGTGCCAGCAGTTATTTTCGAGGGGGAGCTTTCTTT. It translates to CASSYFRGGAFF. The full variable domain, rest sourced from reference TRBV2 and TRBJ1-1, is EPEVTQTPSHQVTQMGQEVILRCVPISNHLYFYWYRQILGQKVEFLVSFYNNEISEKSEIFDDQFSVERPDGSNFTLKIRSTKLEDSAMYFCASSYFRGGAFFGQGTRLTVV.

Notes on this clonotype: A much larger clone is a single base away; this may be a read error. The conserved final phenylalanine or tryptophan is absent from the CDR3, which likely points to a read error. The chain links TRBV20-1 to TRBJ1-5; D is uncertain. The V end lost 4 bases, the J end lost 5 bases, and 12 bases lay between the germline ends. This CDR3 region has 13 residues. CDR1 is DFQATT, CDR2 SNEGSKA, per germline (reference sequence). The CDR3: CSATIDGDQPQHL. The CDR3 bases are TGCAGTGCTACTATCGACGGCGATCAGCCCCAGCATCTT.

DNA for the CDR3: TGTGCCAGCAGTTACTCGTCGCCTCCGGGTAACTATGGCTACACCTTC. This gives the protein CASSYSSPPGNYGYTF. The rearrangement links TRBV6-5 to TRBJ1-2; D is unresolved. Deletions cut 0 bases from V and 1 base from J, with 12 bases between. Germline V lookup: CDR1 MNHEY, CDR2 SVGAGI. The CDR3 is made up of 16 amino acids.

The sample holds many counts of this clonotype. V gene TRBV7-3 combines with J gene TRBJ2-2, with 9 bases identical to TRBD2. This CDR3 has 17 amino acids. The germline V gene encodes CDR1 SGHTA and CDR2 FQGTGA. With 0 bases clipped from V and 0 bases from J, the junction kept 2 bases outside the gene matches. The chain's CDR3 is CASSLTASGANTGELFF. The CDR3 DNA is TGTGCCAGCAGCTTAACTGCTAGCGGGGCGAACACCGGGGAGCTGTTTTTT.

In this sample, this clonotype is medium-sized. The gene calls are TRBV19 and TRBJ2-3; D is possibly TRBD2 (5 bases). The CDR3 loop spans 15 amino acids. V was cut by 3 bases and J by 2 bases, with 12 bases left in between. Germline values: CDR1 LNHDA, CDR2 SQIVND (reference sequence). CDR3 protein: CASSISPGFTDTQYF. In DNA form, the CDR3 reads TGTGCCAGTAGTATTTCCCCGGGGTTCACAGATACGCAGTATTTT.

This clonotype occurred once. Written as DNA, the CDR3 is TGTGCCAGCAGTCTTCGGACGGAGGGAAACACCATATATTTT. Protein sequence: CASSLRTEGNTIYF. The chain couples TRBV28 to TRBJ1-3; D gene uncertain. Trimming took off 5 bases at V and 4 bases at J, with 12 bases between the two ends. CDR3 size: 14 residues. CDR1 is MDHEN, CDR2 SYDVKM, per germline.

The table lists this clonotype with a few counts. The V gene is TRBV14, the J gene TRBJ2-1; no clear D gene. The CDR3 has 12 residues. CDR1 SGHDN and CDR2 FVKESK come from the germline V gene. V was pared by 2 bases and J by 7 bases, with 6 bases between. The CDR3 bases are TGTGCCAGCAGCCAACAGCATAATGAGCAGTTCTTC. This encodes CASSQQHNEQFF.

The V gene is TRBV5-1, the J gene TRBJ2-2; D call uncertain. V was trimmed by 0 bases and J by 2 bases, leaving 5 bases between them. The germline V gene has CDR1 SGHRS and CDR2 YFSETQ. The CDR3 extends over 14 amino acids. The CDR3 DNA is TGCGCCAGCAGCTTGGAGGGAAACACCGGGGAGCTGTTTTTT. It translates to CASSLEGNTGELFF.

This clonotype came up a few times. The V and J genes are TRBV18 and TRBJ2-3; possible D gene TRBD2, 5 bases. Germline CDR1 is KGHSH and CDR2 is LQKENI. CDR3 length: 15 amino acids. Trimming took 3 bases from V and 1 from J, leaving 11 bases between them. The CDR3 spells CASSPPSGRTDTQYF. CDR3 in DNA: TGTGCCAGCTCACCCCCGAGCGGTCGCACAGATACGCAGTATTTT.

This clonotype was counted many times. The V gene is TRBV6-2 or TRBV6-3, the J gene TRBJ2-5; 8 bases are shared with TRBD2. The CDR3 is 15 residues long. The germline CDR1 and CDR2 sequences are MNHEY and SVGEGT. Trimming cost V 6 bases and J 5 bases; bases outside gene matches: 11. This chain's CDR3 is CASRKSGTRMETQYF. In nucleotides, the CDR3 is TGTGCCAGCAGAAAATCCGGGACTAGGATGGAGACCCAGTACTTC.

This clonotype showed up just a few times. The V and J genes are TRBV18 and TRBJ2-3; perhaps D is TRBD1 or TRBD2 (6 bases each). CDR1 and CDR2 from the germline V gene are KGHSH and LQKENI. The CDR3 has 15 amino acids. Trimming left V 3 bases short and J 5 bases short, with 15 bases between. CDR3 loop: CASSPARGVKDTQYF. In nucleotides, the CDR3 is TGTGCCAGCTCACCGGCGAGGGGGGTTAAAGATACGCAGTATTTT.

For the CDR3, the DNA is TGTGCCATCAGACCCAACCGACAGGCCTCTTCTGTGGGGGCCAACGTCCTGACTTTC. Amino acids: CAIRPNRQASSVGANVLTF. The chain couples TRBV10-3 to TRBJ2-6, with TRBD1 as a possible D gene (6 bases). Germline CDR1 is ENHRY and CDR2 is SYGVKD. The V end lost 6 bases, the J end lost 4 bases, and 25 bases lay between the germline ends. CDR3 size: 19 residues.

This clonotype was picked up many times. For the CDR3, the DNA is TGTGCCATCAGTCCGGTGACAGGCTACGAGCAGTACTTC. Translating gives CAISPVTGYEQYF. V and J are TRBV10-3 and TRBJ2-7; TRBD1 might be the D (6 bases). V lost 5 bases, J lost 3 bases, and 11 bases lay in between. The CDR3 spans 13 residues. Germline V gives CDR1 ENHRY, CDR2 SYGVKD.

V and J are TRBV7-2 and TRBJ1-1; D is unresolved. Germline values: CDR1 SGHTA, CDR2 FQGNSA. The V end was cut by 5 bases, the J end by 1 base, with 17 bases between. The CDR3 covers 16 residues. This CDR3 is CASSPSPGRENTEAFF. CDR3 nucleotides: TGTGCCAGCAGCCCATCTCCCGGGCGGGAGAACACTGAAGCTTTCTTT.

This clonotype was detected a few times. The J gene is TRBJ1-1, the V gene TRBV9; D unclear. Trimming removed 0 bases at V and 1 base at J, with 7 bases between. This CDR3 spans 14 amino acids. Per germline, CDR1 SGDLS and CDR2 YYNGEE. The CDR3 DNA sequence: TGTGCCAGCAGCGTAGCAGGACCGAACACTGAAGCTTTCTTT. As protein: CASSVAGPNTEAFF.

This clonotype was detected many times. The chain has TRBV7-2 and TRBJ2-1; D call uncertain. Per germline, CDR1 SGHTA and CDR2 FQGNSA. V lost 6 bases and J 5 bases, leaving 5 bases between the germline ends. The CDR3 is made up of 11 amino acids. CDR3: CASSRNNEQFF. CDR3 nucleotide sequence: TGTGCCAGCAGTCGTAACAATGAGCAGTTCTTC.